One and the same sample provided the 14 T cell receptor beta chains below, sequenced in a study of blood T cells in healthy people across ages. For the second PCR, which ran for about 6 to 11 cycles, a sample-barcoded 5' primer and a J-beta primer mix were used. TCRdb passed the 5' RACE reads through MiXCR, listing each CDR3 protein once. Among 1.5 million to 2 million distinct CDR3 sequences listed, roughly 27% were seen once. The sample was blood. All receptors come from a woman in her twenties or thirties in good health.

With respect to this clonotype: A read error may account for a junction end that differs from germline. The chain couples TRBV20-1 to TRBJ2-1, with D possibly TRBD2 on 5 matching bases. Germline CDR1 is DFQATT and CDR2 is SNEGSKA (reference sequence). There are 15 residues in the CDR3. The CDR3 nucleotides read TGCAGTGCTAGAGACGGGCCGGACTCCTACAATAAGCAGTTCTTC. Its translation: CSARDGPDSYNKQFF.

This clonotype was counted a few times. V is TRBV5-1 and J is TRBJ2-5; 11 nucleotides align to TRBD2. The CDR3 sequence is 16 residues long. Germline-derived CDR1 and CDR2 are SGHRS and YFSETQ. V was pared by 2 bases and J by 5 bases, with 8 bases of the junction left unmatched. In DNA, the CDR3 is TGCGCCAGCAGCTTCCATCTAGCGGGAGGAAAGGAGACCCAGTACTTC. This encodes CASSFHLAGGKETQYF.

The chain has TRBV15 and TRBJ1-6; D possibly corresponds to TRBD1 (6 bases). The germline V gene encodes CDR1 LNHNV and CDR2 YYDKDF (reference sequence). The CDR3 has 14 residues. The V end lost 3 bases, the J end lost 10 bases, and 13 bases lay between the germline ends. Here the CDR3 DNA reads TGTGCCACCAGCAGGGGGACATCGGGCTCACCCCTCCACTTT. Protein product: CATSRGTSGSPLHF.

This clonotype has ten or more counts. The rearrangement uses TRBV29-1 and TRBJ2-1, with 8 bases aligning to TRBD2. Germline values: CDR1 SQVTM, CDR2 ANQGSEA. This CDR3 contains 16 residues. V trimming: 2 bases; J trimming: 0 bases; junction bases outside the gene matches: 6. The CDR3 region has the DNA TGCAGCGTTGAAACGGAGCGGGGGAGCTCCTACAATGAGCAGTTCTTC. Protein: CSVETERGSSYNEQFF.

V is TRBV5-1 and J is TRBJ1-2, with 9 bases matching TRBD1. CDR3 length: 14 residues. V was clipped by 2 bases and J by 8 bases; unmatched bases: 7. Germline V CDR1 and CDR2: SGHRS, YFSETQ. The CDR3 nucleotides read TGCGCCAGCAGCTTACAGGGGGCTTCGGGGGGCTACACCTTC. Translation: CASSLQGASGGYTF. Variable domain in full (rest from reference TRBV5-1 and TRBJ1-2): KAGVTQTPRYLIKTRGQQVTLSCSPISGHRSVSWYQQTPGQGLQFLFEYFSETQRNKGNFPGRFSGRQFSNSRSEMNVSTLELGDSALYLCASSLQGASGGYTFGSGTRLTVV.

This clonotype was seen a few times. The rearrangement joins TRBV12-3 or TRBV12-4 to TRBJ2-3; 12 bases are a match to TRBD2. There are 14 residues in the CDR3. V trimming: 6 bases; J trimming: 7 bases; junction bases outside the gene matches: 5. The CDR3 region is CASRTSGGGNTQYF. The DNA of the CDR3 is TGTGCCAGCAGGACTAGCGGGGGTGGGAATACGCAGTATTTT.

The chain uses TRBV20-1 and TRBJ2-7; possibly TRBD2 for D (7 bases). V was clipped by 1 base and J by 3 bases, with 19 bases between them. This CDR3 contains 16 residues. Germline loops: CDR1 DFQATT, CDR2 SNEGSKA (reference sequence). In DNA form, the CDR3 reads TGCAGTGCTAGAGCGGAGGGGGGGTTTAATCTCTACGAGCAGTACTTC. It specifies CSARAEGGFNLYEQYF.

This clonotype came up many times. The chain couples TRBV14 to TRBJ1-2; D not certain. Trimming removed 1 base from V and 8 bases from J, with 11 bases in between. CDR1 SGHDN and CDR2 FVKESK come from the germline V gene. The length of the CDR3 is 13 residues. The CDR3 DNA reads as TGTGCCAGCAGCCAAGGGGTACTGGGCGGCTACACCTTC. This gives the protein CASSQGVLGGYTF. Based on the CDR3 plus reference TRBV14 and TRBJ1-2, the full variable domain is EAGVTQFPSHSVIEKGQTVTLRCDPISGHDNLYWYRRVMGKEIKFLLHFVKESKQDESGMPNNRFLAERTGGTYSTLKVQPAELEDSGVYFCASSQGVLGGYTFGSGTRLTVV.

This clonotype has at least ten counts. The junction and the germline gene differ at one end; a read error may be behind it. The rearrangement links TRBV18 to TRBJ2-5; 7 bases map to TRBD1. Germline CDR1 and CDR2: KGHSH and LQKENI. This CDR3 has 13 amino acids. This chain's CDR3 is CASSPGQSETQYF. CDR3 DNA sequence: TGCGCCAGCAGTCCGGGACAGTCAGAGACCCAGTACTTC.

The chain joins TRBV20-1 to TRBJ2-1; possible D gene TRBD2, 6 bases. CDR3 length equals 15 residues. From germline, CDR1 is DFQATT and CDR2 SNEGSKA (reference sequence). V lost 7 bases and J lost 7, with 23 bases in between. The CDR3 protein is CSVPGGSGPWNEQFF. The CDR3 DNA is TGCAGTGTTCCCGGGGGTAGCGGTCCTTGGAATGAGCAGTTCTTC.

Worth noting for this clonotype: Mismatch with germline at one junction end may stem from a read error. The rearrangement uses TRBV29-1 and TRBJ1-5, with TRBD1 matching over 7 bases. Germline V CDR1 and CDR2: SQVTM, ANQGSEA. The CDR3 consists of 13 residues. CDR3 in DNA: TGCATCGTTCGCAGGGGGGAGGGTCAACCCCAGCATTTT. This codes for CIVRRGEGQPQHF.

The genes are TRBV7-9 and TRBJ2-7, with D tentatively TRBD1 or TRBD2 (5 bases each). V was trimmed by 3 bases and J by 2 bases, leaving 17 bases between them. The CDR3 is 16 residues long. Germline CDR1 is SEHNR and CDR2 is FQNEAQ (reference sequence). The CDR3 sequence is CASSFEGDPPPYEQYF. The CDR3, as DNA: TGTGCCAGCAGCTTTGAAGGGGACCCTCCCCCCTACGAGCAGTACTTC.

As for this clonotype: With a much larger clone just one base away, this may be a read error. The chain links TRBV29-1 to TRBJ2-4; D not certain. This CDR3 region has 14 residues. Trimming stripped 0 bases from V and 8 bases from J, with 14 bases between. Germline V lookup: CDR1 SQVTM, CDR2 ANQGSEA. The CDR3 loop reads CSVEEGWGSDIQYF. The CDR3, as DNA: TGCAGCGTTGAAGAAGGCTGGGGTTCAGACATTCAGTACTTC. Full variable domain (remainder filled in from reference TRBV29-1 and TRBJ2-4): SAVISQKPSRDICQRGTSLTIQCQVDSQVTMMFWYRQQPGQSLTLIATANQGSEATYESGFVIDKFPISRPNLTFSTLTVSNMSPEDSSIYLCSVEEGWGSDIQYFGAGTRLSVL.

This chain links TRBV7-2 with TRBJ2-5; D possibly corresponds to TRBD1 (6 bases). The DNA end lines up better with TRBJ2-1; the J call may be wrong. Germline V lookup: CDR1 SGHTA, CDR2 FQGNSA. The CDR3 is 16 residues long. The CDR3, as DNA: TGTGCCAGCAGCTTAGTTGGGGGCGGCCGTCAAGAGACCCAGTTCTTC. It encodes CASSLVGGGRQETQFF.